One sample yielded the 12 T cell receptor beta chains listed below, sequenced in a study of technical replicates of blood from a few donors. Measured with immunoSEQ multiplex PCR; TCRdb has only the in-frame clones, and not every one. In the table there are around 30,000 clones, approximately 92% of which are singletons. Input material: PBMCs. The receptors originated from a human donor in good health. Some clones in this sample may be carry-over from other donors' samples.

This chain connects TRBV6-5 to TRBJ1-1, with 9 bases lining up with TRBD1. Germline CDR1 is MNHEY and CDR2 is SVGAGI. V was clipped by 2 bases and J by 7 bases; unmatched bases: 5. The CDR3 length is 14 residues. The DNA of the CDR3 is TGTGCCAGCAGTTACAGGGACAGGGCGCGTGAAGCTTTCTTT. Protein sequence: CASSYRDRAREAFF.

The V and J genes are TRBV29-1 and TRBJ2-7; 7 bases agree with TRBD1. This CDR3 comprises 14 residues. V lost 4 bases to trimming and J lost 2 bases; unmatched junction nucleotides: 8. Germline CDR1 and CDR2: SQVTM and ANQGSEA. This CDR3 reads CSVGFITGAYEQYF. Written as DNA, the CDR3 is TGCAGCGTTGGCTTTATTACAGGGGCCTACGAGCAGTACTTC.

A remark on this clone: Different DNA sequences within this sample yield the same CDR3. The J gene is TRBJ2-7, the V gene TRBV5-1, with TRBD1 identical over 9 bases. V was clipped by 0 bases and J by 2 bases; unmatched bases: 0. Germline assignment: CDR1 SGHRS and CDR2 YFSETQ. The CDR3 runs 14 residues. CDR3 in amino acids: CASSLGQGAYEQYF. DNA for the CDR3: TGCGCCAGCAGCTTGGGACAGGGGGCCTACGAGCAGTACTTC.

The chain employs TRBV4-1 and TRBJ2-3; 7 bases map to TRBD1. The germline CDR1 and CDR2 sequences are MGHRA and YSYEKL. The V gene end was trimmed by 5 bases and the J gene end by 0 bases; junction bases not matched to a gene: 2. The CDR3 contains 14 residues. CDR3 protein: CASSKTGSTDTQYF. DNA of the CDR3: TGCGCCAGCAGCAAGACAGGGAGCACAGATACGCAGTATTTT.

This chain joins TRBV7-6 and TRBJ2-7; TRBD1 matches 9 bases. The CDR3 is 16 residues long. Germline assignment: CDR1 SGHVS and CDR2 FNYEAQ. The junction had 11 bases not matched to a gene; V was cut back by 5 bases and J by 3 bases. CDR3 in DNA: TGTGCCAGCAGCAGCATTTACAGGGGGCATATCTACGAGCAGTACTTC. Residues: CASSSIYRGHIYEQYF.

The chain recombines TRBV7-9 with TRBJ1-1; maybe TRBD1 (6 bases). V was pared by 4 bases and J by 6 bases, with 12 bases between. The CDR3 contains 13 residues. CDR1 and CDR2 (germline): SEHNR, FQNEAQ (reference sequence). Here the CDR3 DNA reads TGTGCCAGCAGCTACCAGGGGTTGCCTGAAGCTTTCTTT. It specifies CASSYQGLPEAFF. The full variable domain, with the rest looked up from reference TRBV7-9 and TRBJ1-1, is DTGVSQNPRHKITKRGQNVTFRCDPISEHNRLYWYRQTLGQGPEFLTYFQNEAQLEKSRLLSDRFSAERPKGSFSTLEIQRTEQGDSAMYLCASSYQGLPEAFFGQGTRLTVV.

The chain uses TRBV7-9 and TRBJ1-2; TRBD1 matches at 7 bases. The CDR3 loop spans 16 amino acids. Unmatched junction bases numbered 10, after V lost 6 bases and J lost 0 bases. Germline V CDR1 and CDR2: SEHNR, FQNEAQ (reference sequence). The CDR3 loop is CASSHYRGSTNYGYTF. CDR3 bases: TGTGCCAGCAGTCATTACAGGGGTTCGACTAACTATGGCTACACCTTC.

The CDR3 DNA is TGTGCCAGCAGCCAACTGCGCTACGAGCAGTACTTC. Translation: CASSQLRYEQYF. V usage is TRBV2 and J usage is TRBJ2-7; D not resolved. This CDR3 has 12 residues. Germline V lookup: CDR1 SNHLY, CDR2 FYNNEI. Trimming removed 6 bases from V and 3 bases from J, with 9 bases in between.

V gene TRBV9 combines with J gene TRBJ2-2; no clear D. V lost 0 bases, J lost 7 bases, and 10 bases lay in between. Germline-derived CDR1 and CDR2 are SGDLS and YYNGEE. This CDR3 comprises 14 residues. CDR3 loop: CASSVDGYVGELFF. CDR3 bases: TGTGCCAGCAGCGTAGACGGGTACGTCGGGGAGCTGTTTTTT.

The chain recombines TRBV4-2 with TRBJ2-7; TRBD1 aligns across 11 bases. V gave up 3 bases and J gave up 7 bases; unmatched junction bases: 8. This CDR3 region has 15 residues. CDR1 is LGHNA and CDR2 is YNFKEQ in the germline V gene. In DNA, the CDR3 is TGTGCCAGCAGCCAGGATGGGGACAGGGGGAGTGAGCAGTACTTC. It encodes CASSQDGDRGSEQYF.

V gene TRBV6-6 combines with J gene TRBJ2-5; TRBD2 matches 10 bases. J lost 2 bases, V lost 8 bases, and 5 bases had no gene match. Germline V gives CDR1 MNHNY, CDR2 SVGAGI (reference sequence). The CDR3 consists of 14 residues. The CDR3 DNA reads TGTGCCAGCGGTCGGGGACTAGCGCAAGAGACCCAGTACTTC. Encoded protein: CASGRGLAQETQYF.

The chain recombines TRBV4-3 with TRBJ1-4; maybe TRBD1 (6 bases). CDR1 LGHNA and CDR2 YSLEER come from the germline V gene. The V and J ends lost 1 base and 7 bases respectively, with 10 bases between them. CDR3 length equals 14 residues. The CDR3 DNA reads as TGCGCCAGCAGCCAAGTACAGGGTGGTGAAAAACTGTTTTTT. Translated, it gives CASSQVQGGEKLFF.